The clone carrying this TCR beta chain has a handful of counts. The entry originates in a study of T cell repertoires in cytomegalovirus infection. The CDR3 loop spans 14 amino acids. Per germline, CDR1 MDHEN and CDR2 SYDVKM. The V end lost 2 bases, the J end lost 5 bases, and 10 bases lay between the germline ends. TCRdb called the reads again in MiXCR, with one record for every CDR3 protein. The sample contains approximately 500,000 distinct CDR3 sequences, about 25% of which appear only once. The chain is built from TRBV28 and TRBJ1-5; no firm D call. This receptor was obtained from a human donor in good health (CMV status not recorded). Some clones in this sample may be carry-over from other donors' samples. Material: PBMCs. The CDR3: CASSLRGYDQPQHF. In DNA form, the CDR3 reads TGTGCCAGCAGTTTAAGAGGGTATGATCAGCCCCAGCATTTT.